The present T cell receptor (beta chain) was sequenced within a study of regulatory T cells in long-lasting Graves disease. Time point given: newly diagnosed GD, antithyroid drugs for less than 3 months. RNA extracted from PBMCs served as the sequencing template. This clonotype was picked up many times. For TCR beta, libraries came from iRepertoire HTBI primers and Arm-PCR of CDR3 regions. MiXCR, applied by TCRdb to the multiplex PCR reads, yields one record per CDR3 protein. The table records roughly 420,000 distinct CDR3 sequences, 16% of them present only once. The V gene lost 0 bases and the J gene lost 1 base, with 10 bases spanning the gap. Germline V gene data show CDR1 as SGHVS and CDR2 as FQNEAQ. The CDR3 extends over 17 amino acids. The same sample was also studied in work on T cells in Graves' hyperthyroidism and ophthalmopathy.

The receptor comes from a woman aged 25 to 45 with Graves disease. Specimen: peripheral blood mononuclear cells (PBMCs), collected at new diagnosis, from a patient treated with antithyroid drugs. The genes are TRBV7-8 and TRBJ2-6, with D possibly matching TRBD1 (6 bases). The CDR3 nucleotides read TGTGCCAGCAGCTTAGCTACAGGGTGGTCTGGGGCCAACGTCCTGACTTTC. Its protein product is CASSLATGWSGANVLTF.